The 7 T cell receptor beta chains reported below all come from one sample, sequenced in a study of T cell repertoires in cytomegalovirus infection. Each CDR3 protein gets one entry after TCRdb re-called the reads with MiXCR. The sample records 150,000 to 200,000 distinct CDR3 sequences, over 25% being singletons. Sequenced sample: PBMCs. Every receptor here comes from a human donor in good health (CMV status not recorded). Some clones in this sample may be carry-over from other donors' samples.

A few counts support this clonotype. J is TRBJ1-1 and V is TRBV14; TRBD1 aligns across 7 bases. This CDR3 spans 16 amino acids. CDR1 and CDR2 (germline): SGHDN, FVKESK. V lost 3 bases, J lost 0 bases, and 7 bases stayed unmatched. The CDR3 coding sequence is TGTGCCAGCAGCCAGACAGGGCGCCACTTGAACACTGAAGCTTTCTTT. Translation: CASSQTGRHLNTEAFF.

CDR3 nucleotide sequence: TGCAGTGCTAGGAAGTTACTAGCGCTAACCTACAATGAGCAGTTCTTC. This sequence encodes CSARKLLALTYNEQFF. This chain joins TRBV20-1 and TRBJ2-1, with 7 nucleotides matching TRBD2. The CDR3 has 16 residues. Germline CDR1 is DFQATT and CDR2 is SNEGSKA (reference sequence). Unmatched junction bases numbered 10, after V lost 3 bases and J lost 2 bases.

The sample holds a few counts of this clonotype. The chain joins TRBV7-2 to TRBJ2-3, with D uncertain. Germline V gene data show CDR1 as SGHTA and CDR2 as FQGNSA. V lost 4 bases and J lost 1, with 9 bases in between. CDR3 length: 14 residues. The CDR3 reads CASSSPTGTDTQYF. The CDR3 DNA is TGTGCCAGCAGCTCCCCGACCGGCACAGATACGCAGTATTTT.

CDR3 residues: CASSTRNTDEAFF. The CDR3 coding sequence is TGTGCCAGCAGCACTAGGAACACAGATGAAGCTTTCTTT. V and J are TRBV7-6 and TRBJ1-1; D is unresolved. The CDR3 is made up of 13 amino acids. Trimming took 5 bases from V and 7 from J, leaving 14 bases between them. Germline loops: CDR1 SGHVS, CDR2 FNYEAQ.

This clonotype appeared a few times. This sequence joins TRBV5-6 and TRBJ2-4; either TRBD1 or TRBD2 may fit D (5 bases each). The length of the CDR3 is 15 residues. Germline CDR1 and CDR2: SGHDT and YYEEEE. Trimming took 3 bases from V and 8 from J, leaving 18 bases between them. This CDR3 is CASSSKPGPADIQYF. In DNA form, the CDR3 reads TGTGCCAGCAGCTCTAAGCCGGGACCGGCGGACATTCAGTACTTC.

The table lists this clonotype with a few counts. V gene TRBV7-4 combines with J gene TRBJ1-2, with D hard to call. The V end was cut by 2 bases, the J end by 5 bases, with 9 bases between. The CDR3 consists of 13 residues. CDR1 and CDR2 (germline): SGHVT, SQSDAQ. The CDR3 DNA is TGTGCCAGCAGCTTAAATTCCCGTTATGGCTACACCTTC. Protein sequence: CASSLNSRYGYTF.

The table lists this clonotype with a few counts. The rearrangement joins TRBV6-2 or TRBV6-3 to TRBJ1-2; 7 bases map to TRBD1. The germline V gene has CDR1 MNHEY and CDR2 SVGEGT. With V trimmed by 6 bases and J by 8 bases, 12 bases remained unmatched. The CDR3 is 14 amino acids. CDR3 in amino acids: CASSSGTATWGYTF. Written as DNA, the CDR3 is TGTGCCAGCAGCTCTGGGACAGCAACGTGGGGCTACACCTTC.